The 3 T cell receptor beta chains given below trace back to one sample, sequenced in a study of cytomegalovirus exposure and HLA in healthy donors. PCR amplification relied on 60 Vbeta primers (plus 13 Jbeta primers). Produced via immunoSEQ multiplex PCR; TCRdb's table is partial and in-frame only. Seen here are 250,000 to 350,000 clones, roughly 85% observed once, and the top ten hold almost 4%. Material: PBMCs. Every receptor here comes from a man aged 35 to 55 in good health and CMV-seropositive.

The rearrangement links TRBV5-1 to TRBJ1-2, with D possibly being TRBD1 (6 bases). Germline V gene data show CDR1 as SGHRS and CDR2 as YFSETQ. The CDR3 has 13 residues. V was pared by 4 bases and J by 2 bases, with 9 bases between. The CDR3 is CASSRDKNYGYTF. CDR3 in DNA: TGCGCCAGCAGCCGGGACAAGAACTATGGCTACACCTTC.

The table lists this clone with a count of one. V is TRBV19 and J is TRBJ2-7; no definite D call. CDR3 size: 16 residues. V gave up 1 base and J gave up 4 bases, with 17 bases separating them. Germline CDR1 LNHDA, CDR2 SQIVND (reference sequence). The CDR3, as DNA: TGTGCCAGTAGTATAGGGGTCCGGCGGAATCGGTACGAGCAGTACTTC. It codes for CASSIGVRRNRYEQYF.

This clone was detected only a few times. This rearrangement joins TRBV6-4 to TRBJ1-1; 10 positions agree with TRBD1. The germline gives CDR1 MRHNA, CDR2 SNTAGT. This CDR3 is built from 15 residues. J was trimmed by 0 bases and V by 8 bases; bases with no gene match: 6. The CDR3 loop is CASSRDRGMNTEAFF. CDR3 DNA sequence: TGTGCCAGCTCCCGGGACAGGGGAATGAACACTGAAGCTTTCTTT.